The rows below give T cell receptor beta chains drawn from one sample of a study of blood T cell repertoires in COVID-19. TCRdb's copy holds only in-frame clones and misses some; the assay was immunoSEQ multiplex PCR. This table has 200,000 to 250,000 clones, around 82% appearing once. Sequencing was carried out using peripheral blood. Every receptor here comes from an older woman with acute or convalescent COVID-19. Each CDR3 is given with its conserved first and last residue. Each record gives: J gene, D gene, clone size, V gene, CDR3 protein, CDR3 DNA. D genes are given only for firm matches. The listing skips clone size in some rows; elsewhere it reads once, few, many or a size class.

TRBJ2-5 . . TRBV30 CAWSKREVETQYF TGTGCCTGGTCCAAGAGGGAGGTGGAGACCCAGTACTTC
TRBJ2-7 TRBD2 . TRBV28 CATLSGNAYEQYF TGTGCCACCTTAAGCGGGAATGCCTACGAGCAGTACTTC
TRBJ2-1 TRBD2 . TRBV5-1 CASSYGTSGSYNEQFF TGCGCCAGCAGCTATGGGACTAGCGGGAGCTACAATGAGCAGTTCTTC
TRBJ2-1 . . TRBV24-1 CATSVRGAGAFNEQFF TGTGCCACCAGTGTACGTGGGGCTGGGGCCTTCAATGAGCAGTTCTTC
TRBJ2-3 TRBD2 few TRBV10-3 CAISESKGTSGRTQYF TGTGCCATCAGTGAGTCAAAAGGGACTAGCGGGAGGACGCAGTATTTT
TRBJ1-1 . . TRBV7-9 CASSLVYAENTEAFF TGTGCCAGCAGCTTAGTGTACGCAGAGAACACTGAAGCTTTCTTT
TRBJ2-1 TRBD2 . TRBV29-1 CSARGSSYNEQFF TGCAGCGCGCGGGGGAGCTCCTACAATGAGCAGTTCTTC
TRBJ2-3 . . TRBV19 CAVMGANTDTQYF TGTGCCGTTATGGGGGCCAACACAGATACGCAGTATTTT
TRBJ1-2 . few TRBV27 CASTSEGRSGYTF TGTGCCAGCACCTCTGAAGGCAGGTCTGGCTACACCTTC
TRBJ2-5 . . TRBV18 CASYRDRETISGRKTQYF TGTGCCAGCTACCGGGACAGGGAGACTATAAGCGGGAGAAAGACCCAGTACTTC
TRBJ2-1 TRBD2 . TRBV7-2 CASSPGWRGRLNEQFF TGTGCCAGCAGCCCCGGATGGCGCGGGAGGCTCAATGAGCAGTTCTTC
TRBJ2-7 . . TRBV27 CASSLWPGYEQYF TGTGCCAGCAGTTTATGGCCAGGCTACGAGCAGTACTTC
TRBJ2-5 TRBD2 . TRBV5-1 CASRASGRDQETQYF TGCGCCAGCAGGGCCAGCGGGAGGGACCAAGAGACCCAGTACTTC
TRBJ2-2 . few TRBV19 CASSIWAANTGELFF TGTGCCAGTAGTATTTGGGCAGCTAACACCGGGGAGCTGTTTTTT
TRBJ1-1 . . TRBV29-1 CSVLGGAEAFF TGCAGCGTACTCGGGGGAGCTGAAGCTTTCTTT
TRBJ2-3 . . TRBV7-9 CASSLEGEGVYF TGTGCCAGCAGCTTAGAAGGCGAGGGAGTGTATTTT
TRBJ1-5 . . TRBV28 CASSFTYSNQPQHF TGTGCCAGCAGTTTCACTTATAGCAATCAGCCCCAGCATTTT
TRBJ2-7 TRBD2 . TRBV5-1 CASSLTSGSYEQYF TGCGCCAGCAGCCTAACTAGCGGTTCCTACGAGCAGTACTTC
TRBJ2-3 TRBD1 . TRBV29-1 CSVEAQGFTDTQYF TGCAGCGTTGAGGCACAGGGGTTCACAGATACGCAGTATTTT
TRBJ2-2 TRBD1 . TRBV9 CASSVGTGQNTGELFF TGTGCCAGCAGCGTAGGGACAGGGCAAAACACCGGGGAGCTGTTTTTT
TRBJ2-3 TRBD2 . TRBV28 CASTLAGLSTDTQYF TGTGCCAGCACCCTAGCGGGATTAAGCACAGATACGCAGTATTTT
TRBJ1-6 TRBD1 few TRBV7-3 CASSSTGRNSPLHF TGTGCCAGCAGCTCGACAGGGCGTAATTCACCCCTCCACTTT
TRBJ2-7 . . TRBV19 CASSITGWSYEQYF TGTGCCAGTAGTATAACAGGCTGGTCCTACGAGCAGTACTTC
TRBJ2-1 . . TRBV11-2 CASSLVGGAPFNEQFF TGTGCCAGCAGCTTAGTAGGGGGAGCCCCTTTCAATGAGCAGTTCTTC
TRBJ2-5 . . TRBV5-5 CASNAEETQYF TGTGCCAGCAACGCAGAAGAGACCCAGTACTTC
TRBJ1-5 TRBD1 . TRBV9 CASSRTGLAEPQHF TGTGCCAGCAGCCGGACAGGGCTCGCAGAGCCCCAGCATTTT
TRBJ1-5 . . TRBV5-1 CASSPDGQTNQPQHF TGCGCCAGCAGCCCAGACGGACAGACCAATCAGCCCCAGCATTTT
TRBJ1-1 . . TRBV3-1/TRBV3-2 CASSLLGQSLLNTEAFF TGTGCCAGCAGCCTCCTAGGACAGTCTTTGCTGAACACTGAAGCTTTCTTT
TRBJ2-1 TRBD2 . TRBV7-9 CASSLLAGASYNEQFF TGTGCCAGCAGCTTGCTAGCGGGTGCCTCCTACAATGAGCAGTTCTTC
TRBJ1-5 TRBD1 . TRBV2 CASSTGGAGNQPQHF TGTGCCAGCAGCACAGGGGGCGCGGGCAATCAGCCCCAGCATTTT
TRBJ2-2 TRBD2 . TRBV29-1 CSVGAGDTGELFF TGCAGCGTTGGGGCGGGGGACACCGGGGAGCTGTTTTTT
TRBJ1-3 . . TRBV7-2 CASSMSGNTIYF TGTGCCAGCAGCATGAGCGGAAACACCATATATTTT
TRBJ2-1 . . TRBV27 CASKDTYNEQFF TGTGCCAGCAAGGACACCTACAATGAGCAGTTCTTC
TRBJ2-6 . . TRBV28 CASSPSGFRSGANVLTF TGTGCCAGCAGTCCTTCCGGGTTTCGCTCTGGGGCCAACGTCCTGACTTTC
TRBJ2-3 . . TRBV7-2 CASSLRGSTDTQYF TGTGCCAGCAGCTTACGGGGGAGCACAGATACGCAGTATTTT
TRBJ2-2 . . TRBV19 CASRGTSNTGELFF TGTGCCAGTAGAGGGACTTCGAACACCGGGGAGCTGTTTTTT
TRBJ1-3 . . TRBV11-3 CASSLEVRGNTIYF TGTGCCAGCAGCTTAGAGGTCCGGGGAAACACCATATATTTT
TRBJ1-1 TRBD1 few TRBV10-3 CAISESRQGRTEAFF TGTGCCATCAGTGAGTCAAGACAGGGCCGAACTGAAGCTTTCTTT
TRBJ2-3 . few TRBV5-1 CASSLGGGKSTDTQYF TGCGCCAGCAGCTTGGGTGGCGGGAAGTCCACAGATACGCAGTATTTT
TRBJ1-6 TRBD1 . TRBV2 CASRSGTGRNSPLHF TGTGCCAGCAGAAGCGGGACAGGGCGGAATTCACCCCTCCACTTT
TRBJ2-5 . . TRBV11-3 CASSLNGQIQETQYF TGTGCCAGCAGCTTAAATGGACAGATACAAGAGACCCAGTACTTC
TRBJ2-1 TRBD2 . TRBV6-2/TRBV6-3 CASTPGTSGYNEQFF TGTGCCAGCACCCCCGGGACTAGCGGATACAATGAGCAGTTCTTC
TRBJ2-2 TRBD2 . TRBV19 CASMGLAGYTGELFF TGTGCCAGTATGGGGTTAGCGGGGTACACCGGGGAGCTGTTTTTT
TRBJ2-7 . . TRBV6-5 CASRLKRQNYYEQYF TGTGCCAGCAGGCTAAAAAGACAGAATTACTACGAGCAGTACTTC
TRBJ1-2 . . TRBV7-9 CASSLQGYGYTF TGTGCCAGCAGCTTACAGGGCTATGGCTACACCTTC